The rows below give T cell receptor beta chains drawn from one sample of a study of shared clonotypes between healthy human individuals. Generated by immunoSEQ multiplex PCR, the TCRdb table keeps only in-frame clones and is missing some. The data contain 2 million to 2.5 million clones, over 90% of them seen just once; the ten biggest clones take up approximately 0.4%. Sequenced material: naive CD4+ T cells from PBMCs. These receptor sequences come from a man aged 18 to 29 in good health. Some clones in this sample may be carry-over from other donors' samples. CDR3s include the opening cysteine and the closing phenylalanine or tryptophan. Fields, in order: clone size, J gene, D gene, V gene, CDR3 protein, CDR3 DNA. The D gene is left open where the match is weak. Only part of the rows carry a size: once, few, many, or a class if the clone is expanded.

NA,TRBJ2-5,NA,TRBV5-1,CASSLAGTSGAQYF,TGCGCCAGCAGCTTGGCCGGGACCTCTGGGGCCCAGTACTTC
NA,TRBJ2-2,NA,TRBV7-3,CASSPLPGQNTGELFF,TGTGCCAGCAGCCCCTTACCGGGACAAAACACCGGGGAGCTGTTTTTT
NA,TRBJ2-1,NA,TRBV7-9,CASSPELASRESSYNEQFF,TGTGCCAGCAGCCCAGAATTGGCTAGCAGGGAGTCCTCCTACAATGAGCAGTTCTTC
NA,TRBJ2-5,NA,TRBV7-8,CASSFTGTSGETQYF,TGTGCCAGCAGCTTTACCGGGACGAGTGGGGAGACCCAGTACTTC
NA,TRBJ2-5,NA,TRBV9,CASSARDQETQYF,TGTGCCAGCAGCGCGCGAGACCAAGAGACCCAGTACTTC
NA,TRBJ1-5,NA,TRBV2,CASRTDRNQPQHF,TGTGCCAGCAGAACGGACAGAAATCAGCCCCAGCATTTT
NA,TRBJ2-2,NA,TRBV5-1,CASRWRFANTGELFF,TGCGCCAGCAGGTGGAGATTCGCGAACACCGGGGAGCTGTTTTTT
once,TRBJ2-1,NA,TRBV27,CASSLKDWYSYNEQFF,TGTGCCAGCAGTTTAAAGGACTGGTACTCCTACAATGAGCAGTTCTTC
NA,TRBJ2-3,TRBD1,TRBV10-3,CAIRDRGTGSPDTQYF,TGTGCCATCAGGGACCGGGGGACAGGGTCCCCAGATACGCAGTATTTT
NA,TRBJ1-1,TRBD1,TRBV28,CASSLQGAQNTEAFF,TGTGCCAGCAGCCTACAGGGGGCCCAGAACACTGAAGCTTTCTTT
NA,TRBJ1-2,NA,TRBV19,CASSQGQTGYTF,TGTGCCAGTAGTCAGGGCCAGACTGGCTACACCTTC
NA,TRBJ1-2,NA,TRBV7-3,CASRLTRVGYTF,TGTGCCAGCAGACTGACGAGGGTCGGCTACACCTTC
NA,TRBJ1-1,NA,TRBV19,CASSPWTPNLNTEAFF,TGTGCCAGTAGTCCATGGACACCTAACCTGAACACTGAAGCTTTCTTT
once,TRBJ2-6,TRBD1,TRBV5-1,CASSLPNPTGIRSGANVLTF,TGCGCCAGCAGCTTGCCGAACCCGACAGGGATTCGCTCTGGGGCCAACGTCCTGACTTTC
NA,TRBJ2-3,NA,TRBV9,CASSVGRTTDTQYF,TGTGCCAGCAGCGTAGGGAGGACCACAGATACGCAGTATTTT
NA,TRBJ2-1,NA,TRBV28,CASSFGALDEQFF,TGTGCCAGCAGTTTTGGGGCCCTTGATGAGCAGTTCTTC
NA,TRBJ2-7,TRBD1,TRBV7-9,CASSLWDRGNEQYF,TGTGCCAGCAGCTTATGGGACAGGGGCAACGAGCAGTACTTC
NA,TRBJ2-3,TRBD2,TRBV30,CAWSLAALPTDTQYF,TGTGCCTGGAGTCTAGCGGCTTTACCAACAGATACGCAGTATTTT
NA,TRBJ2-7,NA,TRBV6-5,CASSYSEGGPSGEQYF,TGTGCCAGCAGTTACTCTGAGGGGGGTCCATCAGGCGAGCAGTACTTC
NA,TRBJ2-2,NA,TRBV6-5,CASSYSTGGELFF,TGTGCCAGCAGTTACTCGACGGGCGGGGAGCTGTTTTTT
NA,TRBJ1-1,NA,TRBV7-3,CASSLRRDAEAFF,TGTGCCAGCAGCTTACGAAGGGACGCTGAAGCTTTCTTT
once,TRBJ1-4,NA,TRBV13,CASSLGYLRGTGEKLFF,TGTGCCAGCAGCTTAGGCTATCTGAGGGGGACGGGTGAAAAACTGTTTTTT
NA,TRBJ2-1,NA,TRBV7-3,CASSGTANNEQFF,TGTGCCAGCAGCGGAACAGCCAACAATGAGCAGTTCTTC
NA,TRBJ2-3,NA,TRBV29-1,CSVERTDTQYF,TGCAGCGTCGAACGGACAGATACGCAGTATTTT
NA,TRBJ2-5,NA,TRBV7-3,CASSRTSQETQYF,TGTGCCAGCAGCCGGACTTCTCAAGAGACCCAGTACTTC
NA,TRBJ1-5,NA,TRBV19,CASTLGQLNQPQHF,TGTGCCAGTACCTTAGGACAGCTCAATCAGCCCCAGCATTTT
NA,TRBJ1-2,NA,TRBV7-2,CASSDGGGYGYTF,TGTGCCAGCAGCGACGGGGGAGGATATGGCTACACCTTC
NA,TRBJ2-3,NA,TRBV6-1,CASSPRDTQYF,TGTGCCAGCAGCCCCAGGGATACGCAGTATTTT
NA,TRBJ2-2,NA,TRBV6-1,CASSAAQGRELFF,TGTGCCAGCAGTGCCGCACAGGGCCGGGAGCTGTTTTTT
NA,TRBJ2-5,TRBD1,TRBV7-2,CASSRDRGQETQYF,TGTGCCAGCAGCCGGGACAGGGGACAAGAGACCCAGTACTTC
NA,TRBJ2-5,TRBD2,TRBV9,CASSVSGTSGQETQYF,TGTGCCAGCAGCGTAAGTGGGACTAGCGGCCAAGAGACCCAGTACTTC
NA,TRBJ2-7,NA,TRBV6-5,CASSLNTGEYEQYF,TGTGCCAGCAGCCTCAACACTGGCGAATACGAGCAGTACTTC
NA,TRBJ1-1,TRBD1,TRBV28,CASSPTGGRLTFF,TGTGCCAGCAGTCCCACAGGGGGGAGGTTGACTTTCTTT
NA,TRBJ1-5,NA,TRBV19,CASTYWANSNQPQHF,TGTGCCAGTACGTATTGGGCGAATAGCAATCAGCCCCAGCATTTT
NA,TRBJ1-2,NA,TRBV7-3,CASSLSPENYGYTF,TGTGCCAGCAGCTTATCCCCAGAGAACTATGGCTACACCTTC
few,TRBJ2-4,NA,TRBV4-3,CASSYGAANIQYF,TGCGCCAGCAGCTATGGGGCGGCGAACATTCAGTACTTC
NA,TRBJ2-3,TRBD1,TRBV7-9,CASSTDRGADTQYF,TGTGCCAGCAGCACGGACAGGGGCGCAGATACGCAGTATTTT
NA,TRBJ2-2,NA,TRBV2,CASSVRGMTGELFF,TGTGCCAGCAGTGTCAGGGGAATGACCGGGGAGCTGTTTTTT
NA,TRBJ1-1,NA,TRBV7-2,CASRQRMGDTEAFF,TGTGCCAGCAGACAAAGGATGGGGGACACTGAAGCTTTCTTT
once,TRBJ1-5,NA,TRBV28,CASSLEQLYQPQHF,TGTGCCAGCAGTTTAGAACAGTTATATCAGCCCCAGCATTTT
once,TRBJ2-1,NA,TRBV29-1,CSAPGLGYNEQFF,TGCAGCGCCCCGGGATTGGGGTACAATGAGCAGTTCTTC
NA,TRBJ1-5,NA,TRBV5-1,CASSLRSNQPQHF,TGCGCCAGCAGCTTACGCAGCAATCAGCCCCAGCATTTT
NA,TRBJ2-5,NA,TRBV18,CASSPGRDRETQYF,TGTGCCAGCTCACCTGGACGGGATAGAGAGACCCAGTACTTC
few,TRBJ1-1,NA,TRBV7-9,CASSLQGWNTEAFF,TGTGCCAGCAGCTTACAGGGGTGGAACACTGAAGCTTTCTTT
NA,TRBJ1-4,NA,TRBV10-3,CAISETGSPNEKLFF,TGTGCCATCAGTGAGACAGGTTCCCCTAATGAAAAACTGTTTTTT
NA,TRBJ1-2,NA,TRBV12-5,CASGLRTPANYGYTF,TGTGCTAGTGGTTTGCGGACTCCCGCTAACTATGGCTACACCTTC
NA,TRBJ2-1,TRBD2,TRBV19,CASSPRQRLAYNEQFF,TGTGCCAGTAGTCCTCGGCAGCGACTAGCATACAATGAGCAGTTCTTC
NA,TRBJ1-2,NA,TRBV28,CASGLTGGNYGYTF,TGTGCCAGCGGGTTGACAGGCGGGAACTATGGCTACACCTTC
NA,TRBJ2-5,NA,TRBV9,CASSVEIGKTQYF,TGTGCCAGCAGCGTAGAAATAGGGAAGACCCAGTACTTC